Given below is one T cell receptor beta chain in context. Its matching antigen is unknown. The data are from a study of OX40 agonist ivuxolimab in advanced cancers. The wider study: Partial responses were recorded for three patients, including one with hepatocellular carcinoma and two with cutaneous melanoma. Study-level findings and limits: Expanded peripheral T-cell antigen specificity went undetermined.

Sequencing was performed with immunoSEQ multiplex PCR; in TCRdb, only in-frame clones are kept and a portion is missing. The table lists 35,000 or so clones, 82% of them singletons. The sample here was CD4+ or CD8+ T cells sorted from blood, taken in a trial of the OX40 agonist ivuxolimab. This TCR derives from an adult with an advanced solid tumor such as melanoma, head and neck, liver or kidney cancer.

CDR3 bases: TGTGCCAGCAGCTCCGGAATAAGCACAGATACGCAGTATTTT. The encoded protein is CASSSGISTDTQYF. V usage is TRBV7-3 and J usage is TRBJ2-3, with D unclear. Germline V lookup: CDR1 SGHTA, CDR2 FQGTGA. CDR3 length: 14 amino acids. The V end was cut by 4 bases, the J end by 0 bases, with 8 bases between.